One and the same sample provided the 20 T cell receptor beta chains below, sequenced in a study of vaccination and CD4 T cells after COVID-19. These TCRs' antigens remain unknown. Cultured CD4+ T cells had their DNA profiled by the Oncomine TCR Beta short-read assay. Each CDR3 protein gets one entry after TCRdb re-called the PCR reads with MiXCR. Of fewer than 15,000 distinct CDR3 sequences listed, less than 60% are singletons. Treatment indicated: roughly 10-day PBMC culture with coronavirus spike peptide pools or control peptides (ViraFEST assay). Sequencing input: CD4+ T cells from blood, cultured in vitro. The source is a human donor who had recovered from COVID-19.

The CDR3 loop reads CASSYSRFTGIQYF. In nucleotides, the CDR3 is TGTGCCAGCAGTTACTCAAGGTTTACAGGCATTCAGTACTTC. This sequence joins TRBV6-5 and TRBJ2-4; TRBD1 is a possible D gene (5 bases). CDR3 length: 14 residues. The ends were cut back, 0 bases at V and 9 bases at J, with 12 bases in the middle. Germline CDR1 MNHEY, CDR2 SVGAGI.

The chain carries TRBV29-1 and TRBJ2-5; 7 bases fit TRBD1. CDR1 and CDR2 from the germline V gene are SQVTM and ANQGSEA. This CDR3 contains 12 residues. Trimming took 8 bases from V and 0 from J; bases not matched to a gene: 3. CDR3 protein: CSMGQNQETQYF. In DNA form, the CDR3 reads TGCAGCATGGGACAGAACCAAGAGACCCAGTACTTC.

This clonotype was counted between two and nine times. The chain has TRBV7-9 and TRBJ2-1; either TRBD1 or TRBD2 may fit D (5 bases each). The CDR3 extends over 14 amino acids. V lost 11 bases and J lost 7, with 21 bases in between. Germline values: CDR1 SEHNR, CDR2 FQNEAQ (reference sequence). CDR3 sequence: CAWDLAKGINEQFF. The CDR3 nucleotides read TGTGCCTGGGACCTAGCCAAGGGGATAAATGAGCAGTTCTTC.

The genes are TRBV5-1 and TRBJ2-5, with 7 positions matching TRBD1. Germline V gene lookup returns CDR1 SGHRS and CDR2 YFSETQ. The CDR3 extends over 14 amino acids. Trimming removed 4 bases from V and 1 base from J; junction bases left unmatched: 4. The DNA for the CDR3 is TGCGCCAGCAGCCGGGGACAGACCCAAGAGACCCAGTACTTC. Translation: CASSRGQTQETQYF.

The rearrangement links TRBV5-4 to TRBJ2-7; possibly TRBD1 for D (6 bases). The V gene lost 4 bases and the J gene lost 6 bases, with 11 bases spanning the gap. CDR1 and CDR2 (germline): SGHNT, YYREEE (reference sequence). This CDR3 has 12 amino acids. CDR3 DNA sequence: TGTGCCAGCAGCACGGACAGACGCGAGCAGTACTTC. The encoded protein is CASSTDRREQYF. Complete variable domain (other parts from reference TRBV5-4 and TRBJ2-7): ETGVTQSPTHLIKTRGQQVTLRCSSQSGHNTVSWYQQALGQGPQFIFQYYREEENGRGNFPPRFSGLQFPNYSSELNVNALELDDSALYLCASSTDRREQYFGPGTRLTVT.

CDR3 loop: CASSSAPLYNEQFF. CDR3 bases: TGTGCCAGCAGTTCGGCGCCCCTCTACAATGAGCAGTTCTTC. This chain connects TRBV12-3 or TRBV12-4 to TRBJ2-1; no reliable D call. CDR3 length: 14 residues. V was trimmed by 4 bases and J by 3 bases, leaving 10 bases between them.

The chain combines TRBV7-9 with TRBJ2-2; D is unresolved. From germline, CDR1 is SEHNR and CDR2 FQNEAQ (reference sequence). Trimming removed 1 base at V and 7 bases at J, with 4 bases between. This CDR3 region has 12 residues. As DNA, the CDR3 is TGTGCCAGCAGCTTAGTGAGCGGGGAGCTGTTTTTT. Translating gives CASSLVSGELFF.

The chain links TRBV19 to TRBJ1-2; perhaps TRBD1 as D (6 bases). The germline V and J ends were trimmed by 1 base and 6 bases, with 15 bases remaining between them. The CDR3 totals 15 residues. CDR1 LNHDA and CDR2 SQIVND come from the germline V gene (reference sequence). The CDR3 DNA sequence: TGTGCCAGTAGTATAGGAGGGGGGACGGTCGATGGCTACACCTTC. Residues: CASSIGGGTVDGYTF.

The rearrangement links TRBV6-5 to TRBJ1-2; 7 bases fit TRBD1. Germline V gene lookup returns CDR1 MNHEY and CDR2 SVGAGI. The CDR3 has 14 residues. The V gene end was trimmed by 0 bases and the J gene end by 4 bases; junction bases not matched to a gene: 2. In nucleotides, the CDR3 is TGTGCCAGCAGTTACTCGGGACAGAGCTATGGCTACACCTTC. The encoded protein is CASSYSGQSYGYTF.

This clonotype was found a few times. The J gene is TRBJ2-2, the V gene TRBV10-3; 10 bases fit TRBD1. CDR1 and CDR2 from the germline V gene are ENHRY and SYGVKD. J lost 7 bases, V lost 7 bases, and 9 bases had no gene match. CDR3 length equals 15 residues. The CDR3 here is CAITPGTGVGGELFF. CDR3 coding DNA: TGTGCCATCACCCCCGGGACAGGGGTAGGCGGGGAGCTGTTTTTT.

V is TRBV20-1 and J is TRBJ1-1, with TRBD1 matching 7 bases. Germline V CDR1 and CDR2: DFQATT, SNEGSKA (reference sequence). J gave up 5 bases and V 5 bases, and 5 bases lay outside the gene matches. The length of the CDR3 is 12 residues. The CDR3 DNA reads as TGCAGTGCTCCGCCGGGACAGACTGAAGCTTTCTTT. This encodes CSAPPGQTEAFF.

This chain links TRBV7-9 with TRBJ2-7, with a weak D call TRBD2 (6 bases). There are 14 residues in the CDR3. The V gene lost 5 bases and the J gene lost 3 bases, with 14 bases spanning the gap. Germline-derived CDR1 and CDR2 are SEHNR and FQNEAQ (reference sequence). The CDR3 DNA reads as TGTGCCAGCAGCCCAGCGGGTCTCCACTACGAGCAGTACTTC. Translation: CASSPAGLHYEQYF.

A few counts support this clonotype. CDR3 protein: CSANPGTGNQPQHF. For the CDR3, the DNA is TGCAGTGCTAACCCGGGGACAGGCAATCAGCCCCAGCATTTT. The gene calls are TRBV20-1 and TRBJ1-5; 7 bases match TRBD1. V shed 4 bases, J shed 2 bases, and the junction held 5 bases outside the gene matches. CDR3 length: 14 residues. The germline gives CDR1 DFQATT, CDR2 SNEGSKA (reference sequence).

The chain uses TRBV5-8 and TRBJ2-4; no clear D. This CDR3 region has 14 residues. The germline V gene encodes CDR1 SGHTS and CDR2 YDEGEE. Trimming took off 1 base at V and 0 bases at J, with 5 bases between the two ends. CDR3 region: CASSLSTAKNIQYF. The CDR3 DNA sequence: TGTGCCAGCAGCTTGTCGACAGCCAAAAACATTCAGTACTTC.

This chain connects TRBV7-6 to TRBJ1-6, with 8 bases that match TRBD1. CDR1 SGHVS and CDR2 FNYEAQ come from the germline V gene. J was trimmed by 1 base and V by 4 bases; bases with no gene match: 6. The CDR3 is made up of 17 amino acids. CDR3 nucleotide sequence: TGTGCCAGCAGCTCCTCCCGGGACAGGTCCTATAATTCACCCCTCCACTTT. This gives the protein CASSSSRDRSYNSPLHF.

This sequence joins TRBV6-5 and TRBJ2-1; 9 bases match TRBD1. V shed 2 bases, J shed 8 bases, and the junction held 7 bases outside the gene matches. The CDR3 runs to 15 residues. Germline V CDR1 and CDR2: MNHEY, SVGAGI. DNA for the CDR3: TGTGCCAGCAGTTACGCGACAGGGGGTAGGGATGAGCAGTTCTTC. Its protein is CASSYATGGRDEQFF.

V is TRBV4-3 and J is TRBJ2-1; tentatively, D is TRBD1 or TRBD2 (5 bases each). The V end lost 0 bases, the J end lost 10 bases, and 10 bases lay between the germline ends. The CDR3 contains 13 residues. The germline V gene has CDR1 LGHNA and CDR2 YSLEER. CDR3 nucleotide sequence: TGCGCCAGCAGCCAAGACCCCGGGACCGAGCAGTTCTTC. The encoded protein is CASSQDPGTEQFF.

This clonotype has more than one count but fewer than ten. The V and J genes are TRBV20-1 and TRBJ2-3; TRBD2 aligns across 10 bases. Trimming at V came to 3 bases and at J to 1 base, leaving 10 bases not matched to a gene. Germline V gene lookup returns CDR1 DFQATT and CDR2 SNEGSKA (reference sequence). This CDR3 has 17 residues. The CDR3, as DNA: TGCAGTGCTAGCTACGAAACCGGGACTAGCGGCACAGATACGCAGTATTTT. As protein: CSASYETGTSGTDTQYF.

This clonotype has more than one count but fewer than ten. The V and J genes are TRBV12-3 or TRBV12-4 and TRBJ1-2; 11 bases map to TRBD1. V gave up 4 bases and J gave up 8 bases; unmatched junction bases: 3. The CDR3 has 13 amino acids. This CDR3 is CASSSGQGVGYTF. CDR3 DNA: TGTGCCAGCAGTTCGGGACAGGGGGTCGGCTACACCTTC.

The CDR3 DNA sequence: TGTGCCTGGAGTGTCAGGGTTGACGAAAAACTGTTTTTT. As protein: CAWSVRVDEKLFF. This chain links TRBV30 with TRBJ1-4; D possibly corresponds to TRBD1 (5 bases). This CDR3 has 13 amino acids. Germline V gene sequence: CDR1 GTSNPN, CDR2 SVGIG (reference sequence). Trimming took off 0 bases at V and 8 bases at J, with 10 bases between the two ends.